A single sample gave rise to the 8 T cell receptor beta chains below, sequenced in a study of T-cell reconstitution after alpha-beta-depleted transplantation in children. Unique molecular identifiers featured in how the TCRbeta library was prepared. In TCRdb, the PCR reads were re-called with MiXCR into one record per CDR3 protein. The sample holds roughly 200,000 distinct CDR3 sequences, just over 14% seen once. Sequenced material: PBMCs from the stem cell graft donor, taken from the stem cell graft. The receptors originated from a human donor who donated a stem cell graft to a child with acute lymphoblastic leukemia.

This clonotype occurred many times. The V gene is TRBV5-6, the J gene TRBJ1-1, with D possibly matching TRBD1 (6 bases). Trimming cost V 6 bases and J 4 bases, with 13 bases left between them. This CDR3 is 13 amino acids long. CDR1 and CDR2 (germline): SGHDT, YYEEEE. The CDR3 DNA follows: TGTGCCAGCACCTCTCGCAGGGGCACTGAAGCTTTCTTT. Translation: CASTSRRGTEAFF. The full variable domain, in which reference TRBV5-6 and TRBJ1-1 provide the parts outside the CDR3, is DAGVTQSPTHLIKTRGQQVTLRCSPKSGHDTVSWYQQALGQGPQFIFQYYEEEERQRGNFPDRFSGHQFPNYSSELNVNALLLGDSALYLCASTSRRGTEAFFGQGTRLTVV.

In this sample, this clonotype turned up many times. The V call is TRBV11-2, the J call TRBJ2-3; D could derive from TRBD1 or TRBD2 (5 bases each). Trimming took off 0 bases at V and 6 bases at J, with 22 bases between the two ends. Germline values: CDR1 SGHAT, CDR2 FQNNGV. This CDR3 has 18 amino acids. CDR3 protein: CASSLEGRLFFSSDTQYF. As DNA, the CDR3 is TGTGCCAGCAGCTTAGAGGGACGGTTGTTCTTTAGCTCTGATACGCAGTATTTT. Complete variable domain (other parts from reference TRBV11-2 and TRBJ2-3): EAGVAQSPRYKIIEKRQSVAFWCNPISGHATLYWYQQILGQGPKLLIQFQNNGVVDDSQLPKDRFSAERLKGVDSTLKIQPAKLEDSAVYLCASSLEGRLFFSSDTQYFGPGTRLTVL.

This clonotype was observed at least ten times. The rearrangement uses TRBV6-1 and TRBJ2-3, with TRBD1 identical over 8 bases. Germline V gene data show CDR1 as MNHNS and CDR2 as SASEGT. The CDR3 is made up of 13 amino acids. With V trimmed by 5 bases and J by 5 bases, 3 bases remained unmatched. CDR3 DNA: TGTGCCAGCAGTCAACAGGGGGTAGATACGCAGTATTTT. It specifies CASSQQGVDTQYF.

Comments on this clonotype: A single base separates this from a much larger clone, so it may be a read error. This rearrangement joins TRBV5-1 to TRBJ1-5, with D possibly being TRBD1 (5 bases). The CDR3 extends over 15 amino acids. Looked up from germline, CDR1 is SGHRS and CDR2 is YFSETQ. Trimming removed 4 bases from V and 3 bases from J, with 14 bases in between. The DNA for the CDR3 is TGCGCCAGCAGCACTACATGGGGACTCAATCAGCCCCAGCATTTT. It specifies CASSTTWGLNQPQHF.

This clonotype was counted at least ten times. V gene TRBV6-1 combines with J gene TRBJ1-5, with a weak D call TRBD1 (5 bases). Trimming removed 6 bases from V and 11 bases from J, with 26 bases in between. This CDR3 spans 16 amino acids. In germline, CDR1 is MNHNS, CDR2 SASEGT. The CDR3 sequence: CASSPIPGTGRSAQHF. The CDR3 DNA reads TGTGCCAGCAGCCCTATTCCCGGGACGGGCCGTTCGGCCCAGCATTTT.

In DNA, the CDR3 is TGTGCCAGCAGTGAAGCGGCTGGAGGCCGGAATTACAATGAGCAGTTCTTC. As protein: CASSEAAGGRNYNEQFF. This chain joins TRBV6-1 and TRBJ2-1; maybe TRBD2 (5 bases). From germline, CDR1 is MNHNS and CDR2 SASEGT. Trimming stripped 0 bases from V and 4 bases from J, with 16 bases between. The CDR3 has 17 amino acids.

Ten or more counts support this clonotype. J is TRBJ2-3 and V is TRBV10-3; TRBD1 matches at 11 bases. CDR1 is ENHRY and CDR2 is SYGVKD in the germline V gene. There are 15 residues in the CDR3. The J segment lost 1 base and the V segment lost 6 bases, leaving 3 bases of the junction unmatched. DNA of the CDR3: TGTGCCATCAGCCGGGGACAGGGGGGCACAGATACGCAGTATTTT. Protein sequence: CAISRGQGGTDTQYF.

This clonotype was recorded many times. The genes are TRBV11-2 and TRBJ2-2; unclear D gene. The CDR3 covers 13 residues. CDR1 and CDR2 from the germline V gene are SGHAT and FQNNGV. Deletions cut 9 bases from V and 3 bases from J, with 11 bases between. This CDR3 reads CASSPGDTGELFF. The CDR3 DNA follows: TGTGCCAGTTCTCCTGGGGACACCGGGGAGCTGTTTTTT. Drawing the rest from reference TRBV11-2 and TRBJ2-2, the complete variable domain is EAGVAQSPRYKIIEKRQSVAFWCNPISGHATLYWYQQILGQGPKLLIQFQNNGVVDDSQLPKDRFSAERLKGVDSTLKIQPAKLEDSAVYLCASSPGDTGELFFGEGSRLTVL.